This T cell receptor beta chain was recorded in a study of control samples from healthy donors and cancer patients. Method: immunoSEQ multiplex PCR; TCRdb's copy keeps in-frame clones and lacks some. The data hold 95,000 to 130,000 clones, with more than 75% observed a single time. Germline CDR1 SGHRS, CDR2 YFSETQ. Deletions cut 3 bases from V and 0 bases from J, with 10 bases between. The CDR3 extends over 16 amino acids. The TCR originated in a woman in her 70s in good health. The genes are TRBV5-1 and TRBJ1-6; no clear D gene. The sequenced sample consisted of blood. CDR3 sequence reads: CASSSDWSSYNSPLHF. The CDR3, as DNA: TGCGCCAGCAGCTCCGATTGGAGCTCCTATAATTCACCCCTCCACTTT.